This entry is about one T cell receptor (beta chain). Its matching antigen is unknown. The germline V gene has CDR1 SGHRS and CDR2 YFSETQ. This CDR3 is built from 14 residues. V was trimmed by 0 bases and J by 10 bases, leaving 11 bases between them. Some clones are missing from TCRdb's copy, which holds only in-frame ones; the method was immunoSEQ multiplex PCR. This sample has 9,500 to 15,000 clones, with around 82% found just once. This entry belongs to a study of T cells in localized non-small cell lung cancer. Findings and limits, study-wide: Appearance in adjacent lung was seen for a median around 55 of the top 100 tumor clones. An association was observed between higher blood T cell density and longer overall survival. Tumor showed lower T cell clonality than uninvolved adjacent lung, where it was highest.

The specimen was peripheral blood, collected before any cancer treatment. This TCR was sampled from a male donor at least 60 years old with stage I lung adenocarcinoma. The rearrangement joins TRBV5-1 to TRBJ1-6; a possible D gene is TRBD1 (5 bases). Here the CDR3 reads CASSLGQGQSPLHF. In nucleotides, the CDR3 is TGCGCCAGCAGCTTGGGGCAGGGTCAATCACCCCTCCACTTT.